A selection of T cell receptor beta chains follows, all from one sample in a study of T cell responses to AZD1222 COVID-19 vaccine. Clones were read by immunoSEQ multiplex PCR, and TCRdb kept only the in-frame ones, dropping some. The sample includes more than 140,000 clones, approximately 89% of them seen just once. Material: peripheral blood, obtained on day 0 of AZD1222 vaccination. The receptors derive from an adult in good health. The CDR3 runs from the conserved cysteine through the conserved F or W.

>TRBJ2-7|TRBV19
CASSIAAGGLYEQYF
>TRBJ2-1|TRBV29-1
CSVEAGQGVMGEQFF
>TRBJ2-7|TRBV3-1/TRBV3-2
CASSRTSGRYEQYF
>TRBJ2-7|TRBV7-9
CASSLSLAGVLHEQYF
>TRBJ2-5|TRBV5-4
CASSLGGGETQYF
>TRBJ1-2|TRBV3-1/TRBV3-2
CASSPQTGGLGYTF
>TRBJ2-2|TRBV7-9
CASSLTRPGLHTGELFF
>TRBJ2-7|TRBV27
CASRPGGAPYEQYF
>TRBJ1-5|TRBV19
CASSDRDSNQPQHF
>TRBJ2-7|TRBV10-3
CAISGRVSYEQYF
>TRBJ2-5|TRBV6-2/TRBV6-3
CASSYGTNQETQYF
>TRBJ1-1|TRBV4-1
CASSRQPLGQRGMDLGAFF
>TRBJ2-1|TRBV19
CASSISAGGPSEQFF
>TRBJ1-6|TRBV5-6
CASSWGTAQPLHF
>TRBJ2-5|TRBV28
CASSLGGAQTQYF
>TRBJ2-7|TRBV28
CASKENSYKQYF
>TRBJ1-6|TRBV5-1
CASSLPESSYNSPLHF